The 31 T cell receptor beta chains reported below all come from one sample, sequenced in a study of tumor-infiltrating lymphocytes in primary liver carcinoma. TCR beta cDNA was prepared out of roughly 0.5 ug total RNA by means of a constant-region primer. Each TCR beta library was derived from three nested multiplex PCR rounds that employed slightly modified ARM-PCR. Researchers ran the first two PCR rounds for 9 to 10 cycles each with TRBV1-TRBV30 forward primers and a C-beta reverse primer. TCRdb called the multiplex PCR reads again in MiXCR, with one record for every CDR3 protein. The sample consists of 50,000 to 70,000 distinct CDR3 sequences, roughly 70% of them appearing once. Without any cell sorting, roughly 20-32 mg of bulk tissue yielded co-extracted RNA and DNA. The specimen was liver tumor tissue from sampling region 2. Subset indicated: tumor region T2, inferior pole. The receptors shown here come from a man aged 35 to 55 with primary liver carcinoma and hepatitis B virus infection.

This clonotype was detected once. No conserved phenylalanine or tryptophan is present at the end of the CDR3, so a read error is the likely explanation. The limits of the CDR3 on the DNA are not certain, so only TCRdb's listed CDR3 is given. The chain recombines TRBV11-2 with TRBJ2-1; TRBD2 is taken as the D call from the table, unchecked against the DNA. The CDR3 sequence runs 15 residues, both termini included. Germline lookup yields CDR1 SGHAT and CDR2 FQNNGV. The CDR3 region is CASSAGAREINEQFI.

CDR3 residues: CVSSLDGFANEKLFF. The CDR3 coding sequence is TGTGTCAGTAGCTTAGATGGGTTCGCTAATGAAAAACTGTTTTTT. V and J are TRBV11-2 and TRBJ1-4; D gene unclear. The CDR3 consists of 15 residues. CDR1 is SGHAT, CDR2 FQNNGV, per germline.

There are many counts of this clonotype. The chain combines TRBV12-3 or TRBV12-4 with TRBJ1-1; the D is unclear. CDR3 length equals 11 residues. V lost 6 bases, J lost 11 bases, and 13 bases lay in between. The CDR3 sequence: CASSHSDGAFF. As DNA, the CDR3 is TGTGCCAGCAGCCACTCTGACGGGGCTTTCTTT.

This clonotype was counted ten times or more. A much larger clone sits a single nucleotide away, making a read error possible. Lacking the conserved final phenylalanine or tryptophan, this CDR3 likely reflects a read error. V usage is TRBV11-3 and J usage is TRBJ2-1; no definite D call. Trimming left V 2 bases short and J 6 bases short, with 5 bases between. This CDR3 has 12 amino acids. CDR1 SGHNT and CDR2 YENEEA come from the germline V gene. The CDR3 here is CASSLNANEQFL. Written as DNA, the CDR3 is TGTGCCAGCAGCTTAAATGCCAATGAGCAGTTCTTA.

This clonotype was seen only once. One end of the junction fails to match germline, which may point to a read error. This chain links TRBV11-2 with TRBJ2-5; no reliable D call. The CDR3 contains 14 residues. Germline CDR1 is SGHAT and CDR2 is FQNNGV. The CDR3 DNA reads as TGTGCCAGCAGCTTAGAGGGCTGTCAAGAGACGCAGTACTTC. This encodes CASSLEGCQETQYF.

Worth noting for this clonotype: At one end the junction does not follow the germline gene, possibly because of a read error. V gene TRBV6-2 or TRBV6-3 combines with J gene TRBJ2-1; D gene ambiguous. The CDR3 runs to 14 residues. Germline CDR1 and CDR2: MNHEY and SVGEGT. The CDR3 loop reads CASSGLTTWDEQFF. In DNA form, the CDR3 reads TGTGCCAGCAGTGGGCTTACCACGTGGGATGAGCAATTCTTC.

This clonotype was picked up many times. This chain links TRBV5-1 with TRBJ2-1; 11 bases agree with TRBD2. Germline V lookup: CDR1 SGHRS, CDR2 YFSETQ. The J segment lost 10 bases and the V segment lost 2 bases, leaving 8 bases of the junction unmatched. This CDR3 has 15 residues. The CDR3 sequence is CASSLTSGSRGEQFF. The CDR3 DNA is TGCGCCAGCAGCTTAACTAGCGGGAGCCGGGGGGAGCAGTTCTTC.

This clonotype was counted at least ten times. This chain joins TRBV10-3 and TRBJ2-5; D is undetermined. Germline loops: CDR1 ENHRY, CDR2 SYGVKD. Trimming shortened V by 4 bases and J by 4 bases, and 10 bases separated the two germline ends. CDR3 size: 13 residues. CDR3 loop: CAISGLKGETQYF. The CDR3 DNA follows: TGTGCCATCAGTGGACTCAAGGGAGAGACCCAGTACTTC.

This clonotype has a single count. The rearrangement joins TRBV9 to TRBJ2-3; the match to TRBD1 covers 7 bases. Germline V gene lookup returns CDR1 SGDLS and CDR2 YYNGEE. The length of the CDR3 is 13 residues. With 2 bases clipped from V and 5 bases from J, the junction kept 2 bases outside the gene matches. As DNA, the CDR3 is TGTGCCAGCAGCGTGGCAGGGGGAGATACGCAGTATTTT. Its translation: CASSVAGGDTQYF.

The CDR3 spells CASSSGQGDRSTDTQYF. The DNA for the CDR3 is TGCGCCAGCAGCTCTGGACAGGGGGACAGGAGCACAGATACGCAGTATTTT. V is TRBV5-1 and J is TRBJ2-3, with 10 bases aligning to TRBD1. The V and J ends lost 3 bases and 0 bases, in that order; junction bases with no gene match: 7. The CDR3 runs 17 residues. In germline, CDR1 is SGHRS, CDR2 YFSETQ.

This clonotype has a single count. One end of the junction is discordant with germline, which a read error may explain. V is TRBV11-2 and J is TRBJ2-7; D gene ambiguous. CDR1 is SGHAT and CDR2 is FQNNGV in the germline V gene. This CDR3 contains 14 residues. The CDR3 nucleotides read TGTGCCAGCAGCTTAACCGACGGAGTCTACAAGCAGTACTTC. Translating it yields CASSLTDGVYKQYF.

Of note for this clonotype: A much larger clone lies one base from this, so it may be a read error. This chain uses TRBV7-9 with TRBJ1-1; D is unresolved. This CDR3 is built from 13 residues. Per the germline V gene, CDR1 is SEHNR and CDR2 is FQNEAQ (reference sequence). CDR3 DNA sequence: TGTGCCAGCTGCTTAGAGTTAGTTTCGGATTCTTTCTTT. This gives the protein CASCLELVSDSFF.

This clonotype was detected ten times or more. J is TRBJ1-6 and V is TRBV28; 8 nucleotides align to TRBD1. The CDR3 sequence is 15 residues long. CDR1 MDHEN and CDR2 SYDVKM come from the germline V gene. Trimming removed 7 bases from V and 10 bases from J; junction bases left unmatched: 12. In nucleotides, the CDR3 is TGTGCCAGCACCCCTCAGACAGGGGAAAGATCACCCCTCCACTTT. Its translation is CASTPQTGERSPLHF.

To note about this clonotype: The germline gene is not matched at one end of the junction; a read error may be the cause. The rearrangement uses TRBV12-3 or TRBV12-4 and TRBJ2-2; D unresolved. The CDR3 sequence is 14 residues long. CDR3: CASNLDSNTGELFF. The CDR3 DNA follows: TGTGCCAGCAATTTAGATTCGAACACCGGGGAGCTGTTTTTT.

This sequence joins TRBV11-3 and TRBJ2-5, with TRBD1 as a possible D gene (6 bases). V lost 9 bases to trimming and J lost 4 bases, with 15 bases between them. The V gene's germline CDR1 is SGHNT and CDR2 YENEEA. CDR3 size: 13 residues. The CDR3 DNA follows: TGTGCCAGTAGCGCTACAGGGAGAGAGACCCAGTACTTC. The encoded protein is CASSATGRETQYF. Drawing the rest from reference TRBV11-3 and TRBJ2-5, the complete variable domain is EAGVVQSPRYKIIEKKQPVAFWCNPISGHNTLYWYLQNLGQGPELLIRYENEEAVDDSQLPKDRFSAERLKGVDSTLKIQPAELGDSAVYLCASSATGRETQYFGPGTRLLVL.

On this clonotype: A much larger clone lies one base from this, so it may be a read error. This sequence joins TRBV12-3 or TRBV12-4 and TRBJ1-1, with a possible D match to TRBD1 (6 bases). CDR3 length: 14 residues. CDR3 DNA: TGTACCAGCAGTAGACGTCGGGGGCCGGCTGAAGCTTTCTTT. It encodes CTSSRRRGPAEAFF.

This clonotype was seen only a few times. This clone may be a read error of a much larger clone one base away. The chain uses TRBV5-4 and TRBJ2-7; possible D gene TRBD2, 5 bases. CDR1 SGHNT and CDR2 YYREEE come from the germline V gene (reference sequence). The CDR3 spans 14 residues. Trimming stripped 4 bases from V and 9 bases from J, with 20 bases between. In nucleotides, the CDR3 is TGTGCCAGCAGCGCGGGCGCGAGTGTCGACGGGCAGTACTTC. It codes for CASSAGASVDGQYF. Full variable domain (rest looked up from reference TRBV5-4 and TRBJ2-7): ETGVTQSPTHLIKTRGQQVTLRCSSQSGHNTVSWYQQALGQGPQFIFQYYREEENGRGNFPPRFSGLQFPNYSSELNVNALELDDSALYLCASSAGASVDGQYFGPGTRLTVT.

The CDR3 region is CASSLLGNEKLFF. The DNA of the CDR3 is TGTGCCAGCAGTTTGTTGGGGAACGAAAAACTGTTTTTT. The chain is built from TRBV12-3 or TRBV12-4 and TRBJ1-4; D uncertain. The CDR3 consists of 13 residues. V was pared by 3 bases and J by 8 bases, with 10 bases between.

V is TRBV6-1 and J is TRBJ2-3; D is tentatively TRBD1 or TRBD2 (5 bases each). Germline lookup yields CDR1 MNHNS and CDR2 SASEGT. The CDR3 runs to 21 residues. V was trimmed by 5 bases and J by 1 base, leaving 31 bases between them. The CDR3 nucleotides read TGTGCCAGCAGTTCCCCCGGGACCCCAGAACCCCTATGGGTCCGCACAGATACGCAGTATTTT. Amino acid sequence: CASSSPGTPEPLWVRTDTQYF.

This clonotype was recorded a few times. As DNA, the CDR3 is TGTGCCAGCAGTTCTCCTTCAGGGGGCTATGGCTACACCTTC. Translating gives CASSSPSGGYGYTF. The rearrangement joins TRBV6-5 to TRBJ1-2, with 7 bases identical to TRBD1. This CDR3 comprises 14 residues. CDR1 and CDR2 from the germline V gene are MNHEY and SVGAGI. V was clipped by 4 bases and J by 4 bases; unmatched bases: 6.

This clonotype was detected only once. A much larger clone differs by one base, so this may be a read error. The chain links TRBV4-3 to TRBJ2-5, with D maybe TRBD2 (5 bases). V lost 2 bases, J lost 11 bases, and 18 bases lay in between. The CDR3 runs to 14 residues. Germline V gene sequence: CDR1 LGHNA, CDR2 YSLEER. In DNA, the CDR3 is TGCGCCAGCAGCCAACTCCTTAGCGAGAGTGGGCAGTACTTC. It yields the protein CASSQLLSESGQYF.

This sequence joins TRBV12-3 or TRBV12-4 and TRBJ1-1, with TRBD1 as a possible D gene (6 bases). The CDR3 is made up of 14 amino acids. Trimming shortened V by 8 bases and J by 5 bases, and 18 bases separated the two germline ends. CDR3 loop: CASGSADRKTEAFF. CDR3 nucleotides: TGTGCCAGCGGTTCGGCAGACAGGAAGACTGAAGCTTTCTTT.

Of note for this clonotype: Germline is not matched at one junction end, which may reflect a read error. CDR3 sequence reads: CVSSNLRRGVTYEQYF. Here the CDR3 DNA reads TGTGTCAGCAGTAACCTACGAAGGGGGGTTACCTACGAGCAGTACTTC. This chain uses TRBV6-6 with TRBJ2-7; possibly TRBD1 or TRBD2 for D (6 bases each). This CDR3 has 16 residues. Germline V gene sequence: CDR1 MNHNY, CDR2 SVGAGI (reference sequence).

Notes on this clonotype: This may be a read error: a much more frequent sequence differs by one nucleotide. In nucleotides, the CDR3 is TGTGCCAGCAGCAAAGGCCTCGGAGCGGGCATCGGGGAGCTGTTTTTT. It yields the protein CASSKGLGAGIGELFF. The J gene is TRBJ2-2, the V gene TRBV21-1; TRBD2 was called by the table and not checked on the DNA. TRBV21-1 is reported as a pseudogene. This CDR3 contains 16 residues.

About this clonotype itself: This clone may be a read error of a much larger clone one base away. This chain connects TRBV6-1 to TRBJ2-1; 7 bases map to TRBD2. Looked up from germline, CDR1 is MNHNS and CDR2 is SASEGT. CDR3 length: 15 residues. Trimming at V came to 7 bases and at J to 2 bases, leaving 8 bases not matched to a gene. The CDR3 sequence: CASTLGGRAYNEQFF. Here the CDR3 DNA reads TGTGCCAGCACCCTAGGCGGGAGAGCCTACAATGAGCAGTTCTTC.

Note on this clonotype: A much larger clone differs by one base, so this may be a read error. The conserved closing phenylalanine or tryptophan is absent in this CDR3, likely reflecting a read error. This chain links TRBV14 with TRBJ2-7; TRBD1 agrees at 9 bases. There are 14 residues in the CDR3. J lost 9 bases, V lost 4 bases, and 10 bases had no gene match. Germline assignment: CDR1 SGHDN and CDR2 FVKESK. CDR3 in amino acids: CASSRGQGVIRQYL. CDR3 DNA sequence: TGTGCCAGCAGCCGGGGACAGGGAGTCATCCGGCAGTACTTA.

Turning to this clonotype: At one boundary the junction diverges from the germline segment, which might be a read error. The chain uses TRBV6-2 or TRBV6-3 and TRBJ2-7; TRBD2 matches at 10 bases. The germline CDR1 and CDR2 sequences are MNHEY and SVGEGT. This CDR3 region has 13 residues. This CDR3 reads CATPASGRYEQYF. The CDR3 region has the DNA TGCGCCACCCCGGCTAGCGGGAGATACGAGCAGTACTTC.

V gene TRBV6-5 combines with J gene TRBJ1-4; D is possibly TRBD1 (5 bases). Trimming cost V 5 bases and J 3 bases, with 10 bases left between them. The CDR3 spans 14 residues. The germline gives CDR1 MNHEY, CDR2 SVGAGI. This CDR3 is CASSKGVANEKLFF. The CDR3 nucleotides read TGTGCCAGCAGTAAAGGGGTAGCTAATGAAAAACTGTTTTTT.

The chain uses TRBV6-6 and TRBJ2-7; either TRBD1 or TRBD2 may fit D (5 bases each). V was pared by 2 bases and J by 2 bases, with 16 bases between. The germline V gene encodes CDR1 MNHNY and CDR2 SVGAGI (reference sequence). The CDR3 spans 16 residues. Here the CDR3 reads CASSYLRMGVTYEQYF. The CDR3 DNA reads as TGTGCCAGCAGTTACCTACGGATGGGGGTTACCTACGAGCAGTACTTC.

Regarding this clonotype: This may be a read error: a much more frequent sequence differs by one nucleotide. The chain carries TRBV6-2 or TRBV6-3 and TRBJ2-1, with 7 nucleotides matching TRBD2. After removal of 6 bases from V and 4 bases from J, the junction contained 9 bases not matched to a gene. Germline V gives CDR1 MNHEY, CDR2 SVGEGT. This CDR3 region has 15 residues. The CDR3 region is CASSSGLVLYNEQFF. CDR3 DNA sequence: TGTGCCAGCAGCTCCGGACTAGTGCTATACAATGAGCAGTTCTTC.

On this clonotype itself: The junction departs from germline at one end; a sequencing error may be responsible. CDR3 nucleotides: TGTGTCAGCAGACCAAGGAGAGGGTCGACTGGGGCCAACGTCCTGACTTTC. It specifies CVSRPRRGSTGANVLTF. The chain has TRBV11-2 and TRBJ2-6; perhaps TRBD2 as D (5 bases). CDR1 is SGHAT and CDR2 is FQNNGV in the germline V gene. The CDR3 sequence is 17 residues long. The variable domain in full, completed from reference TRBV11-2 and TRBJ2-6, reads EAGVAQSPRYKIIEKRQSVAFWCNPISGHATLYWYQQILGQGPKLLIQFQNNGVVDDSQLPKDRFSAERLKGVDSTLKIQPAKLEDSAVYLCVSRPRRGSTGANVLTFGAGSRLTVL.